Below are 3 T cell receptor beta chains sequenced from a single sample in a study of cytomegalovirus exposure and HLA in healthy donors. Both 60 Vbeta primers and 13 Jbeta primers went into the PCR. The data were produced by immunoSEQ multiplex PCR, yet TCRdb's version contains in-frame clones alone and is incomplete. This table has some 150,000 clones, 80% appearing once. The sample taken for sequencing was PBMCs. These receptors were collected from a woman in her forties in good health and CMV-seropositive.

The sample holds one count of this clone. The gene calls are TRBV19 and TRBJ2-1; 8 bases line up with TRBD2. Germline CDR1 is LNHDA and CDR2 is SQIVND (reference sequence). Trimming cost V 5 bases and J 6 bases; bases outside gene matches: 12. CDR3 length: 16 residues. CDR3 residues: CASSLSGGLGGNEQFF. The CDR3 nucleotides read TGTGCCAGTAGTCTGAGCGGGGGCCTCGGGGGCAATGAGCAGTTCTTC. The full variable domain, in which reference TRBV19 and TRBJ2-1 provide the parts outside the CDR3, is DGGITQSPKYLFRKEGQNVTLSCEQNLNHDAMYWYRQDPGQGLRLIYYSQIVNDFQKGDIAEGYSVSREKKESFPLTVTSAQKNPTAFYLCASSLSGGLGGNEQFFGPGTRLTVL.

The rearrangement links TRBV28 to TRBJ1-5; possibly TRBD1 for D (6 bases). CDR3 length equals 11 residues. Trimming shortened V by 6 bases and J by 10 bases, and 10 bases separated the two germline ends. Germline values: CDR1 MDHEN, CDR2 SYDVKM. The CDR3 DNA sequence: TGTGCCAGCAGAAAACAGGGACCCCAGCATTTT. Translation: CASRKQGPQHF.

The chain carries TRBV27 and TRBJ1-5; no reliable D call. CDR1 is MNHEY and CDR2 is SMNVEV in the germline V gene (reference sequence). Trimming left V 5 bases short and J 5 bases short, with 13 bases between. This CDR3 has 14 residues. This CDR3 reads CASSPLGVHQPQHF. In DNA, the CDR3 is TGTGCCAGCAGTCCCCTCGGAGTCCATCAGCCCCAGCATTTT.